These 20 T cell receptor beta chains were sequenced from one sample in a study of cytomegalovirus exposure and HLA in healthy donors (dated by TCRdb to about 2017). The method behind the library was the immunoSEQ multiplex PCR assay. TCRdb's version of the immuneACCESS table is confined to in-frame rearrangements and falls short of the full clone set. An unresolved V gene accounts for under half of the shortfall where checked; the remainder is of unknown origin. The sample yields under 400,000 clones; 86% were counted once. The ten largest clonotypes hold roughly 0.82% of the sample. The sequenced material came from PBMCs. The receptors shown here come from a woman aged 18 to 35 in good health and CMV-seronegative.

The chain uses TRBV28 and TRBJ1-5; 9 bases are shared with TRBD1. Trimming at V came to 1 base and at J to 2 bases, leaving 3 bases not matched to a gene. There are 16 residues in the CDR3. Germline assignment: CDR1 MDHEN and CDR2 SYDVKM. The CDR3 nucleotides read TGTGCCAGCAGTTTATCGGGACAGGGACGCAATCAGCCCCAGCATTTT. Amino acids: CASSLSGQGRNQPQHF.

The V gene is TRBV6-1, the J gene TRBJ2-5; 9 bases agree with TRBD2. Germline CDR1 is MNHNS and CDR2 is SASEGT. The V segment lost 2 bases and the J segment 1 base; nucleotides outside the gene matches: 2. CDR3 length: 15 residues. The CDR3 sequence: CASSETSGRQETQYF. CDR3 coding DNA: TGTGCCAGCAGTGAAACTAGCGGGCGCCAAGAGACCCAGTACTTC.

CDR3 DNA: TGCGCCAGCAGCCGCATCCAGCGGGGGGCCGGGGAGACCCAGTACTTC. Amino acid sequence: CASSRIQRGAGETQYF. This chain links TRBV5-1 with TRBJ2-5; 9 bases are a match to TRBD2. V lost 4 bases, J lost 5 bases, and 12 bases stayed unmatched. Germline V gives CDR1 SGHRS, CDR2 YFSETQ. The CDR3 contains 16 residues.

This chain connects TRBV7-9 to TRBJ2-5; 12 bases agree with TRBD2. CDR3 length: 16 amino acids. V shed 6 bases and J 4 bases; nucleotides not matched to a gene: 9. CDR1 SEHNR and CDR2 FQNEAQ come from the germline V gene (reference sequence). DNA of the CDR3: TGTGCCAGCAGTTCTGGACTAGCGGGGAGAGGAGAGACCCAGTACTTC. The encoded protein is CASSSGLAGRGETQYF.

The chain has TRBV6-5 and TRBJ2-7, with a weak D call TRBD1 (7 bases). This CDR3 has 13 amino acids. V dropped 6 bases and J dropped 4 bases, with 13 bases sitting between them. Germline V lookup: CDR1 MNHEY, CDR2 SVGAGI. The CDR3 DNA reads as TGTGCCAGCAGCATCCAGGGGGGATACGAGCAGTACTTC. Protein: CASSIQGGYEQYF.

This chain uses TRBV5-1 with TRBJ2-7; 16 bases are shared with TRBD2. This CDR3 is built from 18 residues. Germline assignment: CDR1 SGHRS and CDR2 YFSETQ. V shed 2 bases and J 3 bases; nucleotides not matched to a gene: 8. This CDR3 is CASSLGTSGRAGIYEQYF. The CDR3, as DNA: TGCGCCAGCAGCTTAGGGACTAGCGGGAGGGCCGGGATCTACGAGCAGTACTTC.

The table lists this clone with a count of one. The CDR3 region is CAISRDKTTNEKLFF. Here the CDR3 DNA reads TGTGCCATCAGTCGGGACAAAACAACTAATGAAAAACTGTTTTTT. V usage is TRBV10-3 and J usage is TRBJ1-4, with a weak D call TRBD1 (6 bases). The germline V gene has CDR1 ENHRY and CDR2 SYGVKD. The CDR3 loop spans 15 amino acids. V lost 5 bases and J lost 0, with 10 bases in between.

The CDR3 is CASSVEDDQPQHF. CDR3 bases: TGTGCCAGCAGCGTGGAGGATGATCAGCCCCAGCATTTT. V is TRBV2 and J is TRBJ1-5; D is ambiguous. The V gene's germline CDR1 is SNHLY and CDR2 FYNNEI. There are 13 residues in the CDR3. The V end lost 6 bases, the J end lost 5 bases, and 11 bases lay between the germline ends.

The rearrangement links TRBV5-1 to TRBJ1-4; D not certain. This CDR3 has 14 amino acids. V was cut by 2 bases and J by 5 bases, with 10 bases left in between. Per the germline V gene, CDR1 is SGHRS and CDR2 is YFSETQ. The CDR3 coding sequence is TGCGCCAGCAGCTTCGGGGAGCCCAATGAAAAACTGTTTTTT. Amino acids: CASSFGEPNEKLFF.

This chain joins TRBV29-1 and TRBJ2-3, with 8 nucleotides matching TRBD1. The CDR3 extends over 13 amino acids. Trimming at V came to 6 bases and at J to 4 bases, leaving 6 bases not matched to a gene. Germline V lookup: CDR1 SQVTM, CDR2 ANQGSEA. The CDR3 sequence: CSVDRGNPDTQYF. As DNA, the CDR3 is TGCAGCGTCGACAGGGGTAACCCAGATACGCAGTATTTT.

The chain joins TRBV2 to TRBJ2-1; 8 bases fit TRBD1. This CDR3 is built from 14 residues. Germline CDR1 and CDR2: SNHLY and FYNNEI. Trimming cost V 10 bases and J 8 bases; bases outside gene matches: 13. The CDR3 DNA sequence: TGTGCCACTGGGGATTTAGAGACAGGGGATGAGCAGTTCTTC. Its translation: CATGDLETGDEQFF.

This clone was observed a few times. This chain uses TRBV5-6 with TRBJ2-7, with TRBD2 matching 9 bases. Germline trimming cut 2 bases from V and 3 bases from J; bases unmatched to any gene: 3. This CDR3 spans 14 amino acids. Germline loops: CDR1 SGHDT, CDR2 YYEEEE. The CDR3 DNA reads TGTGCCAGCAGCTTCGGTAGCGGGGGCTACGAGCAGTACTTC. It specifies CASSFGSGGYEQYF.

This clone was seen just once. The V and J genes are TRBV21-1 and TRBJ2-1; no check of the table's D call, TRBD1, against the DNA was made. TRBV21-1 counts as a pseudogene. The CDR3 is made up of 16 amino acids. The CDR3 DNA reads TGTGCCAGCAGCAAAGAAAGTGGGCCCCCGCCCCATGAGCAGTTCTTC. Protein sequence: CASSKESGPPPHEQFF.

This chain connects TRBV4-2 to TRBJ2-7; TRBD1 aligns across 8 bases. Germline CDR1 and CDR2: LGHNA and YNFKEQ. The length of the CDR3 is 15 residues. V lost 1 base and J lost 7; bases outside the gene matches: 9. The CDR3 sequence is CASSQVSQGAGEQYF. CDR3 in DNA: TGTGCCAGCAGCCAAGTATCCCAGGGGGCGGGAGAGCAGTACTTC.

The chain has TRBV27 and TRBJ2-5; possible D gene TRBD2, 5 bases. V was trimmed by 4 bases and J by 4 bases, leaving 10 bases between them. This CDR3 is 13 amino acids long. The germline V gene has CDR1 MNHEY and CDR2 SMNVEV (reference sequence). This CDR3 is CASSSTRAETQYF. The CDR3 DNA is TGTGCCAGCAGTTCGACGAGGGCAGAGACCCAGTACTTC.

The chain has TRBV5-1 and TRBJ2-1; 7 nucleotides match TRBD1. V was clipped by 4 bases and J by 2 bases; unmatched bases: 9. In germline, CDR1 is SGHRS, CDR2 YFSETQ. The CDR3 has 16 amino acids. The CDR3, as DNA: TGCGCCAGCAGCATGGGCGACAGGGCTACCTACAATGAGCAGTTCTTC. The encoded protein is CASSMGDRATYNEQFF.

This chain's CDR3 is CAWIHRDQETQYF. The CDR3, as DNA: TGTGCCTGGATTCACAGAGACCAAGAGACCCAGTACTTC. The gene calls are TRBV30 and TRBJ2-5, with unresolved D. Germline V gene sequence: CDR1 GTSNPN, CDR2 SVGIG (reference sequence). This CDR3 contains 13 residues. Trimming cost V 4 bases and J 0 bases, with 9 bases left between them.

The table lists this clone with a count of one. One junction end disagrees with the germline gene, perhaps due to a read error. The V call is TRBV11-2, the J call TRBJ1-1; D not resolved. Germline loops: CDR1 SGHAT, CDR2 FQNNGV. This CDR3 comprises 10 residues. CDR3 residues: CASSLGRTHF. The DNA for the CDR3 is TGTGCCAGCAGCTTAGGACGGACTCATTTT.

The chain carries TRBV5-1 and TRBJ1-6; D possibly corresponds to TRBD1 (6 bases). CDR1 SGHRS and CDR2 YFSETQ come from the germline V gene. V lost 4 bases and J lost 6, with 14 bases in between. The CDR3 spans 15 residues. CDR3 sequence: CASSTGGGGNSPLHF. Here the CDR3 DNA reads TGCGCCAGCAGCACCGGGGGCGGGGGTAATTCACCCCTCCACTTT.

The J gene is TRBJ2-3, the V gene TRBV2; TRBD2 agrees at 9 bases. Per germline, CDR1 SNHLY and CDR2 FYNNEI. J gave up 3 bases and V 4 bases, and 5 bases lay outside the gene matches. The CDR3 has 15 amino acids. The CDR3 nucleotides are TGTGCCAGCAGTGCTTTCGGACTAGCGACAGATACGCAGTATTTT. Its translation: CASSAFGLATDTQYF.